These 16 T cell receptor beta chains came from one sample sequenced in a study of blood T cell repertoires in COVID-19 (dated by TCRdb to the early 2020s). The library was made by the immunoSEQ multiplex PCR assay. TCRdb took this table from immuneACCESS and kept in-frame rearrangements with V and J called. Such tables lack part of the clones; where checked against another copy, unresolved V genes explain under half of the gap, and the rest is unexplained. The sample table records some 120,000 clones; about 94% of these occur just once. 2.1% of the sample belongs to the ten largest clones. The sample comprised peripheral blood. The receptors come from a man aged 45-60 years with COVID-19, enrolled during active disease.

V is TRBV24-1 and J is TRBJ2-5; 10 bases agree with TRBD1. Germline loops: CDR1 KGHDR, CDR2 SFDVKD. Losses at the gene ends were 5 bases for V and 5 bases for J; bases not matched to a gene: 4. The CDR3 has 14 residues. The chain's CDR3 is CATSGTGGWETQYF. The CDR3 nucleotides read TGTGCCACCAGTGGGACAGGGGGATGGGAGACCCAGTACTTC.

This chain connects TRBV7-2 to TRBJ2-3; 11 bases align to TRBD2. J was trimmed by 4 bases and V by 8 bases; bases with no gene match: 8. Per germline, CDR1 SGHTA and CDR2 FQGNSA. This CDR3 is built from 15 residues. In DNA form, the CDR3 reads TGTGCCAGCCGATGGACTAGCGGGTCCTCAGATACGCAGTATTTT. Its translation: CASRWTSGSSDTQYF.

The genes are TRBV6-5 and TRBJ1-2, with a possible D match to TRBD1 (5 bases). Trimming stripped 8 bases from V and 5 bases from J, with 12 bases between. Germline CDR1 and CDR2: MNHEY and SVGAGI. This CDR3 contains 12 residues. Written as DNA, the CDR3 is TGTGCCAGCTTCAGTCCAGGGTATGGCTACACCTTC. Translation gives CASFSPGYGYTF.

This chain joins TRBV3-1 (or the pseudogene TRBV3-2) and TRBJ2-2; 7 bases are shared with TRBD2. The CDR3 totals 17 residues. Germline-derived CDR1 and CDR2 are LGHDT and YNNKEL (reference sequence). With 1 base clipped from V and 3 bases from J, the junction kept 8 bases outside the gene matches. CDR3 in amino acids: CASSQGDGRIDTGELFF. CDR3 sequence (DNA): TGTGCCAGCAGCCAAGGGGACGGGAGGATCGACACCGGGGAGCTGTTTTTT.

V is TRBV28 and J is TRBJ2-1; 8 nucleotides agree with TRBD2. The CDR3 loop spans 16 amino acids. The trim removed 6 bases at V and 8 bases at J, leaving 15 bases unmatched. Germline CDR1 and CDR2: MDHEN and SYDVKM. The CDR3 DNA reads TGTGCCAGCAGCCCACCGAGCGGGAGAAGGGGCCATGAGCAGTTCTTC. This translates into CASSPPSGRRGHEQFF.

This sequence joins TRBV3-1 (or the pseudogene TRBV3-2) and TRBJ2-7, with D hard to call. V lost 3 bases and J lost 3, with 12 bases in between. Germline V gives CDR1 LGHDT, CDR2 YNNKEL (reference sequence). CDR3 size: 14 residues. In DNA form, the CDR3 reads TGTGCCAGCAGCCAGTCACAGATATACTACGAGCAGTACTTC. It specifies CASSQSQIYYEQYF.

This chain uses TRBV19 with TRBJ1-1; 9 nucleotides line up with TRBD1. Trimming cost V 5 bases and J 4 bases; bases outside gene matches: 5. The CDR3 extends over 14 amino acids. Germline lookup yields CDR1 LNHDA and CDR2 SQIVND (reference sequence). The CDR3 loop is CASSDGTGSTEAFF. CDR3 bases: TGTGCCAGTAGTGACGGGACAGGGAGCACTGAAGCTTTCTTT.

The V call is TRBV21-1, the J call TRBJ2-7; the table's D call, TRBD2, was not checked against the DNA. TRBV21-1 is designated a pseudogene. This CDR3 spans 13 amino acids. The CDR3 DNA sequence: TGTGCCAGCATCCCCTGCCGGGAGGAAGAGCAGTACGTC. Its translation is CASIPCREEEQYV.

The chain employs TRBV29-1 and TRBJ2-3; 7 nucleotides align to TRBD1. Germline-derived CDR1 and CDR2 are SQVTM and ANQGSEA. The CDR3 has 12 amino acids. The V segment lost 4 bases and the J segment 4 bases; nucleotides outside the gene matches: 2. The DNA for the CDR3 is TGCAGCGTTGCCGGGACAGCAGATACGCAGTATTTT. Translated, it gives CSVAGTADTQYF.

The J gene is TRBJ2-1, the V gene TRBV19, with D perhaps matching TRBD1 (6 bases). The germline V and J ends were trimmed by 6 bases and 6 bases, with 15 bases remaining between them. Germline-derived CDR1 and CDR2 are LNHDA and SQIVND (reference sequence). This CDR3 region has 14 residues. CDR3 protein: CASRWGTLSNEQFF. The DNA of the CDR3 is TGTGCCAGTAGGTGGGGGACACTTAGCAATGAGCAGTTCTTC.

The chain couples TRBV9 to TRBJ2-6, with 7 positions matching TRBD1. Germline CDR1 and CDR2: SGDLS and YYNGEE. The CDR3 covers 17 residues. J lost 4 bases, V lost 2 bases, and 9 bases had no gene match. The CDR3 nucleotides are TGTGCCAGCAGCGTGCGACAGGGTAGTGCAGGGGCCAACGTCCTGACTTTC. It codes for CASSVRQGSAGANVLTF.

The rearrangement joins TRBV5-8 to TRBJ2-1, with 12 bases matching TRBD2. Germline CDR1 and CDR2: SGHTS and YDEGEE. J gave up 6 bases and V 0 bases, and 4 bases lay outside the gene matches. The CDR3 loop spans 16 amino acids. CDR3 in amino acids: CASSLGLAGGINEQFF. The CDR3 DNA is TGTGCCAGCAGCTTGGGGCTAGCGGGGGGGATCAATGAGCAGTTCTTC.

This clone has a handful of counts. This rearrangement joins TRBV27 to TRBJ2-1; 10 nucleotides match TRBD2. The CDR3 length is 15 residues. The V and J ends lost 0 bases and 10 bases, in that order; junction bases with no gene match: 6. Germline CDR1 reads MNHEY; CDR2 reads SMNVEV (reference sequence). The CDR3 here is CASSLSAGGHREQFF. CDR3 DNA: TGTGCCAGCAGTTTATCAGCGGGAGGGCACAGGGAGCAGTTCTTC.

The chain couples TRBV12-3 or TRBV12-4 to TRBJ2-3; the D gene is possibly TRBD2 (6 bases). There are 13 residues in the CDR3. V dropped 4 bases and J dropped 2 bases, with 7 bases sitting between them. CDR3 protein: CASSSRDTDTQYF. The CDR3 nucleotides read TGTGCCAGCAGTTCGCGGGACACAGATACGCAGTATTTT.

This chain connects TRBV28 to TRBJ2-7; D perhaps matches TRBD2 (6 bases). CDR3 size: 14 residues. V gave up 5 bases and J gave up 4 bases, with 15 bases separating them. Germline CDR1 reads MDHEN; CDR2 reads SYDVKM. Here the CDR3 reads CASSRPSVVYEQYF. Here the CDR3 DNA reads TGTGCCAGCAGTAGGCCTAGCGTCGTGTACGAGCAGTACTTC. Using reference TRBV28 and TRBJ2-7 for the parts outside the CDR3, the full variable domain is DVKVTQSSRYLVKRTGEKVFLECVQDMDHENMFWYRQDPGLGLRLIYFSYDVKMKEKGDIPEGYSVSREKKERFSLILESASTNQTSMYLCASSRPSVVYEQYFGPGTRLTVT.

The chain has TRBV6-2 or TRBV6-3 and TRBJ2-5; D is unclear. Trimming took off 2 bases at V and 5 bases at J, with 3 bases between the two ends. This CDR3 spans 11 amino acids. The germline V gene has CDR1 MNHEY and CDR2 SVGEGT. CDR3 sequence: CASSYAETQYF. CDR3 sequence (DNA): TGTGCCAGCAGTTACGCGGAGACCCAGTACTTC.